One T cell receptor (beta chain) is described in this entry. The data stem from a study of blood T cell repertoires in COVID-19. Overall study context: Samples of COVID-19 (acute and convalescent) were obtained from the United States, Italy and Spain. T cells, B-cell-depleted T cells, or PBMCs provided the cDNA or gDNA that served as material.

The CDR3 extends over 15 amino acids. The germline V gene has CDR1 MDHEN and CDR2 SYDVKM. V was pared by 1 base and J by 9 bases, with 13 bases between. Original processing notes: Nucleated cell number was recorded as an estimate derived from reference gene primer amplification. Data came from immunoSEQ multiplex PCR; TCRdb stores just in-frame clones and leaves some out. V and J calls and clone size are as listed in that table; D and trimming were resolved from the DNA. Here the sample spans 160,000 or so clones, roughly 74% being singletons. The sequence was obtained from a woman at least 80 years old with acute or convalescent COVID-19. This chain links TRBV28 with TRBJ1-6; possibly TRBD1 for D (6 bases). What was sequenced was peripheral blood. CDR3 sequence reads: CASSLYRGAFSPLHF. CDR3 nucleotide sequence: TGTGCCAGCAGTTTATATCGGGGGGCCTTTTCACCCCTCCACTTT.